The entry below describes one T cell receptor beta chain. The antigen remains undetermined. Stated time point: week 5, during vaccination. All doses held 300 ug of mutant IDH1 20-mer peptide, with topical imiquimod. This CDR3 has 13 residues. CDR1 and CDR2 from the germline V gene are KGHSH and LQKENI. The germline V and J ends were trimmed by 3 bases and 2 bases, with 7 bases remaining between them. Sequencing used immunoSEQ multiplex PCR; TCRdb keeps in-frame clones, though not all of them. The sample records about 51,000 clones, around 80% being singletons. The sample is drawn from a study of a mutant IDH1 vaccine in newly diagnosed glioma.

Material: PBMCs, obtained from a glioma patient whose treatment included an IDH1 peptide vaccine. The rearrangement joins TRBV18 to TRBJ2-5, with D tentatively TRBD1 (5 bases). The receptor was isolated from a man aged 45-65 years with glioma. The CDR3 DNA reads as TGTGCCAGCTCACCGGGGCTTCAAGAGACCCAGTACTTC. Residues: CASSPGLQETQYF.